These 8 T cell receptor beta chains share one sample of origin, sequenced in a study of cytomegalovirus exposure and HLA in healthy donors. The PCR contained 60 Vbeta and 13 Jbeta primers. Generated by immunoSEQ multiplex PCR, the TCRdb table keeps only in-frame clones and is missing some. The profile shows about 98,000 clones, more than 60% of them singletons. Sequenced material: PBMCs. These TCRs come from a man aged 45 to 65 in good health and CMV-seronegative.

V gene TRBV6-5 combines with J gene TRBJ1-2, with D possibly matching TRBD1 (5 bases). CDR3 length equals 14 residues. Trimming cost V 2 bases and J 4 bases, with 11 bases left between them. The germline V gene encodes CDR1 MNHEY and CDR2 SVGAGI. CDR3 sequence (DNA): TGTGCCAGCAGTTACGCGGACGGGGGCTATGGCTACACCTTC. Protein product: CASSYADGGYGYTF.

With respect to this clone: Other DNA variants within this sample encode the same CDR3. The chain combines TRBV7-9 with TRBJ1-6, with 9 nucleotides matching TRBD1. The CDR3 consists of 15 residues. The ends lost 5 bases at V and 7 bases at J; junction bases unmatched: 6. From germline, CDR1 is SEHNR and CDR2 FQNEAQ (reference sequence). CDR3 in DNA: TGTGCCAGCAGCCCACAGGGACAGGGAAATTCACCCCTCCACTTT. Its translation is CASSPQGQGNSPLHF. The complete variable domain, with remaining parts taken from reference TRBV7-9 and TRBJ1-6, reads DTGVSQNPRHKITKRGQNVTFRCDPISEHNRLYWYRQTLGQGPEFLTYFQNEAQLEKSRLLSDRFSAERPKGSFSTLEIQRTEQGDSAMYLCASSPQGQGNSPLHFGNGTRLTVT.

This rearrangement joins TRBV19 to TRBJ2-7; weak D call: TRBD2 (6 bases). This CDR3 spans 13 amino acids. Between the trimmed V and J ends, which lost 9 bases and 3 bases, there was a span of 15 bases. Germline CDR1 reads LNHDA; CDR2 reads SQIVND (reference sequence). CDR3 DNA: TGTGCCAGCCTTAGGGGAGGAATCTACGAGCAGTACTTC. Amino acids: CASLRGGIYEQYF.

This chain connects TRBV6-5 to TRBJ2-7; the D gene is possibly TRBD1 (6 bases). V was trimmed by 6 bases and J by 6 bases, leaving 12 bases between them. The CDR3 runs to 12 residues. Germline values: CDR1 MNHEY, CDR2 SVGAGI. The CDR3 here is CASSSDSREQYF. CDR3 DNA sequence: TGTGCCAGCAGCTCGGACAGCCGCGAGCAGTACTTC.

This chain connects TRBV7-6 to TRBJ2-1; 9 bases are shared with TRBD2. CDR1 is SGHVS and CDR2 is FNYEAQ in the germline V gene. CDR3 length: 15 residues. With V trimmed by 6 bases and J by 1 base, 4 bases remained unmatched. Here the CDR3 DNA reads TGTGCCAGCAGATCCCTAGCGGGGTCCTACAATGAGCAGTTCTTC. Its protein is CASRSLAGSYNEQFF.

On this clone itself: The junction departs from germline at one end; a sequencing error may be responsible. The chain recombines TRBV7-3 with TRBJ2-3; 9 bases map to TRBD2. The CDR3 extends over 17 amino acids. Germline CDR1 is SGHTA and CDR2 is FQGTGA. CDR3 sequence reads: CASSLTAGSGGRDMQYF. The CDR3 DNA reads as TGTGCCAGCAGCTTAACGGCGGGAAGCGGGGGGCGGGATATGCAGTATTTT.

CDR3 sequence reads: CASSLFGTSGRASYTGELFF. CDR3 DNA: TGTGCCAGCAGCTTATTTGGGACTAGCGGGAGGGCCTCCTACACCGGGGAGCTGTTTTTT. The V and J genes are TRBV7-3 and TRBJ2-2; 16 positions agree with TRBD2. The junction had 9 bases not matched to a gene; V was cut back by 2 bases and J by 3 bases. Germline CDR1 is SGHTA and CDR2 is FQGTGA. The CDR3 covers 20 residues.

This clone is a singleton in its sample. The chain is built from TRBV28 and TRBJ2-7; no definite D call. CDR1 and CDR2 (germline): MDHEN, SYDVKM. The CDR3 is 13 residues long. V shed 10 bases and J shed 6 bases, with 19 bases lying between them. The CDR3 DNA sequence: TGTGCCACCTCCCTAGTTACCCTACGCGAGCAGTACTTC. The encoded protein is CATSLVTLREQYF.